Described below is a single T cell receptor beta chain sequence and its context. Its antigen is unidentified. The PCR employed 60 Vbeta primers together with 13 Jbeta primers. Sequencing was performed with immunoSEQ multiplex PCR; in TCRdb, only in-frame clones are kept and a portion is missing. The top ten hold roughly 4% of the sample, which has more than 95,000 clones, around 77% seen once. This specimen comes from a study of cytomegalovirus exposure and HLA in healthy donors. Study conclusions and caveats: TCR beta V- and J-gene trimming, according to a later analysis, was linked to a missense DCLRE1C variant.

The CDR3 runs 16 residues. Germline lookup yields CDR1 SGHRS and CDR2 YFSETQ. Germline trimming cut 4 bases from V and 6 bases from J; bases unmatched to any gene: 6. Sequenced sample: PBMCs. This chain links TRBV5-1 with TRBJ2-3, with 15 positions matching TRBD2. The TCR originated in a man aged 45-60 years in good health and CMV-seropositive. The CDR3 region is CASSKGTSGRWDTQYF. The DNA for the CDR3 is TGCGCCAGCAGCAAGGGGACTAGCGGGAGGTGGGATACGCAGTATTTT.